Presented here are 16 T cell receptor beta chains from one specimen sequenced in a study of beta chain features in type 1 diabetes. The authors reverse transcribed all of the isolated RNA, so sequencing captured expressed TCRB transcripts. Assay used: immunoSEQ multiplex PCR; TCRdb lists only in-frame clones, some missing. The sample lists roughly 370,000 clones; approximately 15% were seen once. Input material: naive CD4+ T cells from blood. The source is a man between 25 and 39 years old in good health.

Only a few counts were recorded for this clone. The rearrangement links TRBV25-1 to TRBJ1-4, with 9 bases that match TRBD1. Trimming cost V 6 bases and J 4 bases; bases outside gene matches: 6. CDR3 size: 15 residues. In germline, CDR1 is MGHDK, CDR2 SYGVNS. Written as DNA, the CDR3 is TGTGCCAGCAGAGAGACGGGACAGGGTAATGAAAAACTGTTTTTT. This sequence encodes CASRETGQGNEKLFF.

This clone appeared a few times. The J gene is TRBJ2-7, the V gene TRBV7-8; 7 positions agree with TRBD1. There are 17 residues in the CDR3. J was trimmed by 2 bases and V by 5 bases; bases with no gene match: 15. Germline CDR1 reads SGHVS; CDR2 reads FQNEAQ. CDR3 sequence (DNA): TGTGCCAGCAGCCTAGGGACAGCAGCCCCTCGGGCCTACGAGCAGTACGTC. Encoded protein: CASSLGTAAPRAYEQYV.

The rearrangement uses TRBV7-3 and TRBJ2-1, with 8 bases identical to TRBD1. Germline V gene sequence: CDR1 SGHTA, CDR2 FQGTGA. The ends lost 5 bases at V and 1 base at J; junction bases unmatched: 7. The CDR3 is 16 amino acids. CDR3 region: CASSTTGGDSYNEQFF. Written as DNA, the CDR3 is TGTGCCAGCAGCACTACAGGGGGTGATTCCTACAATGAGCAGTTCTTC.

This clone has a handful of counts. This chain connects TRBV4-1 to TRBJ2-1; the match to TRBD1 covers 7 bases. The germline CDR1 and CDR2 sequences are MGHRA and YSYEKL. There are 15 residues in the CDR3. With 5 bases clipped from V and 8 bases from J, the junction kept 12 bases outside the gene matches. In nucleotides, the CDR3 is TGCGCCAGCAGCACCCCCGCGACAGGGAACTATGAGCAGTTCTTC. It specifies CASSTPATGNYEQFF.

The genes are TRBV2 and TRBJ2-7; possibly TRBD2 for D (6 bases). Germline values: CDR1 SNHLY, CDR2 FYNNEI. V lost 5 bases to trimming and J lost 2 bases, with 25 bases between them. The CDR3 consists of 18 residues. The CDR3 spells CASSLHEIGAGTTYEQYV. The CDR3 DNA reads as TGTGCCAGCAGTTTACACGAGATAGGCGCGGGAACCACCTACGAGCAGTACGTC.

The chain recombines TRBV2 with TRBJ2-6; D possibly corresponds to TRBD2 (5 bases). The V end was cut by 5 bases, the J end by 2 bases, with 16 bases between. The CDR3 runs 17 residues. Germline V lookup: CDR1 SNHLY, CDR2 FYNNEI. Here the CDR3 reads CASSPRGRETGANVLTF. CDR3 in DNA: TGTGCCAGCAGTCCTCGGGGTCGAGAGACTGGGGCCAACGTCCTGACTTTC.

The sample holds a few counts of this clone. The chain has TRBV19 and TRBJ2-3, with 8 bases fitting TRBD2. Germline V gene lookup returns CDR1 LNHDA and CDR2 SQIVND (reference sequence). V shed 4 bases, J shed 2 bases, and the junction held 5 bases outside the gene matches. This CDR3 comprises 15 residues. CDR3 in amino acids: CASSTSGRITDTQYF. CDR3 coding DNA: TGTGCCAGTAGTACTAGCGGGCGGATCACAGATACGCAGTATTTT. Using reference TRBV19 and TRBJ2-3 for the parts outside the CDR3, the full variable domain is DGGITQSPKYLFRKEGQNVTLSCEQNLNHDAMYWYRQDPGQGLRLIYYSQIVNDFQKGDIAEGYSVSREKKESFPLTVTSAQKNPTAFYLCASSTSGRITDTQYFGPGTRLTVL.

The CDR3 nucleotides read TGTGCCAGCAGCATTGGGGGATCGGTTAGGTACGAGCAGTACTTC. Amino acid sequence: CASSIGGSVRYEQYF. V and J are TRBV6-5 and TRBJ2-7; D is tentatively TRBD1 or TRBD2 (5 bases each). Germline assignment: CDR1 MNHEY and CDR2 SVGAGI. Between the trimmed V and J ends, which lost 6 bases and 4 bases, there was a span of 19 bases. The CDR3 length is 15 residues.

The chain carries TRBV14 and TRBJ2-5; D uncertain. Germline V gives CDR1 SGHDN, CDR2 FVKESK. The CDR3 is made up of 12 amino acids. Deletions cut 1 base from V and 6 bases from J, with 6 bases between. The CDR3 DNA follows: TGTGCCAGCAGCCAAGTTCGGAAGACCCAGTACTTC. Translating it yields CASSQVRKTQYF.

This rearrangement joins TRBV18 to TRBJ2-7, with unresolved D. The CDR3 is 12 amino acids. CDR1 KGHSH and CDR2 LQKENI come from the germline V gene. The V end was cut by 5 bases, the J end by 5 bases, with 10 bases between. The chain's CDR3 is CASSERRDEQYF. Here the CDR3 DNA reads TGTGCCAGCTCAGAGCGACGGGACGAGCAGTACTTC. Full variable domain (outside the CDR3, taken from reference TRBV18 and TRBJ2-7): NAGVMQNPRHLVRRRGQEARLRCSPMKGHSHVYWYRQLPEEGLKFMVYLQKENIIDESGMPKERFSAEFPKEGPSILRIQQVVRGDSAAYFCASSERRDEQYFGPGTRLTVT.

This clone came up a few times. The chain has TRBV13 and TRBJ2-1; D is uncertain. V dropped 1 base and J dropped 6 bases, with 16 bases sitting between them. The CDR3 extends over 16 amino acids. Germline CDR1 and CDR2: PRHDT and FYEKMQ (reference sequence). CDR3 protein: CASSLVSVAALNEQFF. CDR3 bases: TGTGCCAGCAGCTTAGTGTCTGTCGCTGCCCTCAATGAGCAGTTCTTC.

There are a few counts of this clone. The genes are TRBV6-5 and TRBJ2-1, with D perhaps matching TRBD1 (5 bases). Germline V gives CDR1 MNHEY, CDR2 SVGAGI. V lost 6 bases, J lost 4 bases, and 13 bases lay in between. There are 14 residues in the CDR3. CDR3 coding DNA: TGTGCCAGCAGCCCCACAGGAGATTACAATGAGCAGTTCTTC. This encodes CASSPTGDYNEQFF.

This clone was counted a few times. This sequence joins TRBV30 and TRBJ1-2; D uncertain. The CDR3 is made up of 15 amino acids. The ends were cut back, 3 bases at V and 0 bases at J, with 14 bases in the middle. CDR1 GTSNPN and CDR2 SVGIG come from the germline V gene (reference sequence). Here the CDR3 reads CAWSNLHLANYGYTF. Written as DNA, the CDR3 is TGTGCCTGGAGCAACCTACACTTAGCTAACTATGGCTACACCTTC.

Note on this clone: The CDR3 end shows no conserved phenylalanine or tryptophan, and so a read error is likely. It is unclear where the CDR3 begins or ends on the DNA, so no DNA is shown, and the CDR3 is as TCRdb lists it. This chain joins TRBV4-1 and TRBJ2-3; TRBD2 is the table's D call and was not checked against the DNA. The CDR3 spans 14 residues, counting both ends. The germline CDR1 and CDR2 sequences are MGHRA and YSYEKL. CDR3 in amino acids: CASSQDRPNVRTPL.

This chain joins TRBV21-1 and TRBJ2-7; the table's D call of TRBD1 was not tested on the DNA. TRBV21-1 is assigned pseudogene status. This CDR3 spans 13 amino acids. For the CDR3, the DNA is TGTGCCAGCAGCGCGGGACAGTTCTACGAGCAGTACTTC. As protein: CASSAGQFYEQYF.

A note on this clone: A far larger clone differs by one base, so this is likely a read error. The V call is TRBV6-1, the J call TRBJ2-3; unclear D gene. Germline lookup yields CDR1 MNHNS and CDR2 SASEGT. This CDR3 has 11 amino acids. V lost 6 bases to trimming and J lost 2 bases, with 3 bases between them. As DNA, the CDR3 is TGTGCCAGCAGCAACACAGATACGCAGTATTTT. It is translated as CASSNTDTQYF.